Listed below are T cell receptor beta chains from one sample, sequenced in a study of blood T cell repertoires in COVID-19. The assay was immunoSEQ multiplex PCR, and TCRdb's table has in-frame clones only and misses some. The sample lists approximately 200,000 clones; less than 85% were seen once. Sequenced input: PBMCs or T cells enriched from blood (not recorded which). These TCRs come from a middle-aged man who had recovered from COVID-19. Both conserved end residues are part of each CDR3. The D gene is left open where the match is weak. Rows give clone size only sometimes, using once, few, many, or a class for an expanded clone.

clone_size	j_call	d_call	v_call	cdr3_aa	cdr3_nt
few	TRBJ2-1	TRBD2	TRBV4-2	CASSQELAGGSEQFF	TGTGCCAGCAGCCAAGAACTAGCGGGAGGGTCTGAGCAGTTCTTC
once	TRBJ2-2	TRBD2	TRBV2	CASLRGLAGAGELFF	TGTGCCAGCCTAAGGGGGCTAGCGGGAGCCGGGGAGCTGTTTTTT
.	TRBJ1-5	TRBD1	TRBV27	CASSWGTGEAGQPQHF	TGTGCCAGCAGTTGGGGTACAGGGGAGGCTGGTCAGCCCCAGCATTTT
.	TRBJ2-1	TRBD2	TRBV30	CAWRGGTSGIGTYNEQFF	TGTGCCTGGAGGGGGGGGACTAGCGGGATTGGAACCTACAATGAGCAGTTCTTC
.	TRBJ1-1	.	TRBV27	CASSLSIVGTEAFF	TGTGCCAGCAGTTTGAGTATTGTCGGCACTGAAGCTTTCTTT
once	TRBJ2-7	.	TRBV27	CASSLGPNEQYF	TGTGCCAGCAGTCTAGGTCCTAACGAGCAGTACTTC
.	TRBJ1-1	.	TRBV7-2	CASSLPPTEAFF	TGTGCCAGCAGCCTTCCCCCCACTGAAGCTTTCTTT
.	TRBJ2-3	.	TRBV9	CASSAGLTDTQYF	TGTGCCAGCAGCGCTGGCCTCACAGATACGCAGTATTTT
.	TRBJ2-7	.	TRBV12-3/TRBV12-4	CASSIQGSDEQYF	TGTGCCAGCAGTATACAGGGTTCGGACGAGCAGTACTTC
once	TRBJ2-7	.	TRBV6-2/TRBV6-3	CASSYKGGQYEQYF	TGTGCCAGCAGTTACAAAGGCGGGCAGTACGAGCAGTACTTC
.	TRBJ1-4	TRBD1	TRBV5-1	CASSFFGTGGNEKLFF	TGCGCCAGCAGCTTCTTTGGGACAGGGGGGAATGAAAAACTGTTTTTT
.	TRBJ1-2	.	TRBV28	CASSSNSYGYTF	TGTGCCAGCAGTTCCAACAGCTATGGCTACACCTTC
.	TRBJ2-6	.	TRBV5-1	CASSLVRPGANVLTF	TGCGCCAGCAGCTTAGTGCGTCCGGGGGCCAACGTCCTGACTTTC
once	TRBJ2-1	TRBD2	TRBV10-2	CASSGSSGGDEQFF	TGCGCCAGCAGTGGCTCTAGCGGGGGGGATGAGCAGTTCTTC
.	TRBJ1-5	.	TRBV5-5	CASSLAGPGGQPQHF	TGTGCCAGCAGCTTGGCGGGCCCGGGAGGTCAGCCCCAGCATTTT
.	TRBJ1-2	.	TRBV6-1	CASSDSHYGYTF	TGTGCCAGCAGTGATTCTCACTATGGCTACACCTTC
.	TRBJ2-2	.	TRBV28	CASSYPNTGELFF	TGTGCCAGCAGCTATCCTAACACCGGGGAGCTGTTTTTT
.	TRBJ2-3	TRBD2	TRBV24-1	CATSDTLAGTSTDTQYF	TGTGCCACCAGTGACACTTTAGCGGGGACTAGCACAGATACGCAGTATTTT
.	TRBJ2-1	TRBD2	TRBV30	CAWASGNANEQFF	TGTGCCTGGGCTAGCGGGAATGCGAATGAGCAGTTCTTC
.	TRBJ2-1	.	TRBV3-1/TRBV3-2	CASSQRGRTSPKWNNEQFF	TGTGCCAGCAGCCAGAGGGGGCGGACTAGCCCGAAATGGAACAATGAGCAGTTCTTC
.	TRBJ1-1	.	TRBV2	CASGGDLHMNTEAFF	TGTGCCAGTGGGGGGGACCTACACATGAACACTGAAGCTTTCTTT
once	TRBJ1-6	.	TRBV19	CASKVGESSYNSPLHF	TGTGCCAGTAAAGTTGGGGAGAGCTCCTATAATTCACCCCTCCACTTT
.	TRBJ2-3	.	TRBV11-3	CASSLLVAASTDTQYF	TGTGCCAGCAGCTTATTAGTAGCCGCGAGCACAGATACGCAGTATTTT
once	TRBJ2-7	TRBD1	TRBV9	CASSGLGQGIYEQYF	TGTGCCAGCAGCGGCTTGGGACAGGGTATCTACGAGCAGTACTTC
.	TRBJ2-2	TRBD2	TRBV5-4	CASSQQREGTGELFF	TGTGCCAGCAGCCAGCAGCGGGAGGGCACCGGGGAGCTGTTTTTT
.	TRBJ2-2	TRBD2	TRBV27	CASSPRLAGVKTGELFF	TGTGCCAGCAGTCCCAGACTAGCGGGAGTGAAAACCGGGGAGCTGTTTTTT
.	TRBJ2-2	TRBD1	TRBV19	CASSTGQGWYTGELFF	TGTGCCAGTAGTACCGGACAGGGGTGGTACACCGGGGAGCTGTTTTTT
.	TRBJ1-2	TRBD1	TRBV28	CASSYRGPLPNGYTF	TGTGCCAGCAGCTACAGGGGCCCCCTTCCGAATGGCTACACCTTC
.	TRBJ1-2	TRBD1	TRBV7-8	CASSLAGTANYGYTF	TGTGCCAGCAGCTTAGCCGGGACAGCCAACTATGGCTACACCTTC
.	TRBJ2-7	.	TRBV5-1	CASSGDIYEQYF	TGCGCCAGCAGCGGGGACATCTACGAGCAGTACTTC
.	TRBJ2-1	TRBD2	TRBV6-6	CASSLGGRALGEQFF	TGTGCCAGCAGTTTGGGAGGGAGGGCCCTCGGTGAGCAGTTCTTC
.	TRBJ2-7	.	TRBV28	CASSSPYYEQYF	TGTGCCAGCAGTTCCCCCTACTACGAGCAGTACTTC
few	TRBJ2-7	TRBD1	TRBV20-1	CSASPYVQGVRSEQYF	TGCAGTGCTAGTCCGTATGTCCAGGGGGTTCGATCCGAGCAGTACTTC
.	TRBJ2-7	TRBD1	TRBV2	CASSDSPGGAEQYF	TGTGCCAGCAGTGATTCCCCAGGGGGCGCCGAGCAGTACTTC
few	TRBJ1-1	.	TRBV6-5	CASSYDRTATEAFF	TGTGCCAGCAGTTACGATAGGACAGCCACTGAAGCTTTCTTT
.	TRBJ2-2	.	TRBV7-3	CASSLMRSNTGELFF	TGTGCCAGCAGCTTAATGCGGTCGAACACCGGGGAGCTGTTTTTT
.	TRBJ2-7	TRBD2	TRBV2	CASSGTSGRDEQYF	TGTGCCAGCAGTGGGACTAGCGGGCGGGACGAGCAGTACTTC
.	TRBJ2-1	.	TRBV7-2	CASSPTGTTAFSSYNEQFF	TGTGCCAGCAGTCCCACAGGGACGACAGCGTTTAGCTCCTACAATGAGCAGTTCTTC
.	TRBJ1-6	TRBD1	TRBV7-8	CASSLRTGGDSPLHF	TGTGCCAGCAGCTTACGGACAGGGGGCGATTCACCCCTCCACTTT
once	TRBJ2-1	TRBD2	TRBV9	CASSGTSGSDEQFF	TGTGCCAGCAGCGGGACTAGCGGGTCGGATGAGCAGTTCTTC
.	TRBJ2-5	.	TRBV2	CASTIGGAETQYF	TGTGCCAGCACCATTGGCGGAGCGGAGACCCAGTACTTC
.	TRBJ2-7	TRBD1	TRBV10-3	CAISESVVGRGSSYEQYF	TGTGCCATCAGTGAGTCGGTGGTTGGCAGGGGGAGTTCCTACGAGCAGTACTTC
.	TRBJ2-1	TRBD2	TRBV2	CASNRMGGSEQFF	TGTGCCAGCAACCGAATGGGCGGGAGCGAGCAGTTCTTC